These 8 T cell receptor beta chains originate from one sample sequenced in a study of T cell changes during pregnancy in multiple sclerosis. This table comes from immunoSEQ multiplex PCR, and its TCRdb copy is limited to in-frame clones, with some not included. Found here are about 56,000 clones, 80% to 95% of them singletons; the top ten hold under 0.65%. The starting material was CD4+ T cells from peripheral blood mononuclear cells, obtained in the third trimester of pregnancy. Source of these receptors: a female donor with multiple sclerosis, enrolled in a pregnancy study.

This chain's CDR3 is CASSVALRGGYNEQFF. The CDR3 nucleotides are TGTGCCAGCAGCGTAGCTTTAAGGGGCGGCTACAATGAGCAGTTCTTC. The V call is TRBV9, the J call TRBJ2-1; D perhaps matches TRBD1 (5 bases). The CDR3 has 16 amino acids. Germline V gene data show CDR1 as SGDLS and CDR2 as YYNGEE. Trimming cost V 0 bases and J 3 bases, with 13 bases left between them.

This clone occurred once. J is TRBJ1-1 and V is TRBV6-1; no firm D call. Trimming cost V 8 bases and J 11 bases, with 15 bases left between them. The CDR3 is 11 amino acids. Germline V gives CDR1 MNHNS, CDR2 SASEGT. The CDR3, as DNA: TGTGCCAGCCGCAAGGAGCGCAAGGCTTTCTTT. Amino acid sequence: CASRKERKAFF.

The sample holds a few counts of this clone. V is TRBV2 and J is TRBJ1-3; weak D call: TRBD1 (6 bases). Germline V gene lookup returns CDR1 SNHLY and CDR2 FYNNEI. Trimming stripped 6 bases from V and 4 bases from J, with 16 bases between. The CDR3 totals 15 residues. The CDR3: CASSEQGTPGNTIYF. CDR3 nucleotide sequence: TGTGCCAGCAGCGAACAGGGAACCCCAGGAAACACCATATATTTT.

J is TRBJ2-3 and V is TRBV5-1, with D tentatively TRBD2 (7 bases). Germline V CDR1 and CDR2: SGHRS, YFSETQ. The CDR3 contains 16 residues. Trimming removed 3 bases at V and 6 bases at J, with 20 bases between. The CDR3 region has the DNA TGCGCCAGCAGCTGGGTGGGGGGGCCCGAATTGGATACGCAGTATTTT. Its translation: CASSWVGGPELDTQYF.

V gene TRBV7-6 combines with J gene TRBJ2-3; 12 positions agree with TRBD2. Germline V gene sequence: CDR1 SGHVS, CDR2 FNYEAQ. The CDR3 runs to 15 residues. Unmatched junction bases numbered 7, after V lost 6 bases and J lost 6 bases. The CDR3 nucleotides are TGTGCCAGCAGTTTTTCTAGCGGGGGGGCGGATACGCAGTATTTT. Translating gives CASSFSSGGADTQYF.

The rearrangement uses TRBV5-3 and TRBJ1-1; a possible D gene is TRBD1 (5 bases). TRBV5-3 counts as an open reading frame of uncertain function. The V and J ends lost 0 bases and 0 bases respectively, with 21 bases between them. The CDR3 is 19 residues long. The CDR3: CARSLACSILWGMNTEAFF. CDR3 bases: TGTGCCAGAAGCTTGGCTTGTTCCATCTTGTGGGGCATGAACACTGAAGCTTTCTTT.

This chain uses TRBV5-4 with TRBJ1-6; 7 nucleotides align to TRBD1. Per the germline V gene, CDR1 is SGHNT and CDR2 is YYREEE (reference sequence). The CDR3 length is 16 residues. V lost 6 bases, J lost 1 base, and 7 bases stayed unmatched. Here the CDR3 reads CASKMTGTSYNSPLHF. CDR3 bases: TGTGCCAGCAAAATGACAGGGACTTCCTATAATTCACCCCTCCACTTT.

The chain is built from TRBV19 and TRBJ1-1; no clear D. The CDR3 sequence is 15 residues long. Between the trimmed V and J ends, which lost 5 bases and 1 base, there was a span of 14 bases. Germline CDR1 reads LNHDA; CDR2 reads SQIVND (reference sequence). CDR3 loop: CASSPQALRNTEAFF. The CDR3 bases are TGTGCCAGTAGTCCCCAGGCACTGAGGAACACTGAAGCTTTCTTT.